This passage covers 19 T cell receptor beta chains from one sample sequenced in a study of T cells in Graves' hyperthyroidism and ophthalmopathy. There were TCR beta CDR3 regions amplified from RNA transcripts. HTBI primers were used for first-round RT-PCR of the TCR CDR3. TCRdb redid the calling of the multiplex PCR reads with MiXCR, one entry per CDR3 protein. The repertoire consists of about 150,000 distinct CDR3 sequences, with roughly a fifth occurring once and the leading ten covering over 60%. Sequencing was performed on blood. The source of these receptors is a woman in her forties or fifties with Graves' hyperthyroidism that later progressed to Graves' ophthalmopathy.

This clonotype was observed many times. V is TRBV5-1 and J is TRBJ2-7; D ambiguous. V lost 0 bases and J lost 2, with 9 bases in between. CDR3 size: 14 residues. Germline V gene sequence: CDR1 SGHRS, CDR2 YFSETQ. The CDR3 here is CASSLAPGPYEQYF. CDR3 DNA sequence: TGCGCCAGCAGCTTGGCCCCGGGCCCCTACGAGCAGTACTTC.

This clonotype was picked up many times. The chain links TRBV5-5 to TRBJ2-3; tentative D call: TRBD2 (5 bases). V was cut by 9 bases and J by 3 bases, with 14 bases left in between. There are 13 residues in the CDR3. Germline loops: CDR1 SGHKS, CDR2 YYEKEE (reference sequence). The CDR3 region is CATASFGTDTQYF. CDR3 DNA sequence: TGTGCCACCGCTAGCTTCGGTACAGATACGCAGTATTTT.

This clonotype was recorded many times. V gene TRBV30 combines with J gene TRBJ1-3, with no clear D. Germline V gene lookup returns CDR1 GTSNPN and CDR2 SVGIG (reference sequence). The V gene lost 4 bases and the J gene lost 5 bases, with 6 bases spanning the gap. This CDR3 is built from 11 residues. CDR3 sequence (DNA): TGTGCCTGGATGGTCCGAAACACCATATATTTT. It encodes CAWMVRNTIYF. The full variable domain, its missing parts supplied by reference TRBV30 and TRBJ1-3, is SQTIHQWPATLVQPVGSPLSLECTVEGTSNPNLYWYRQAAGRGLQLLFYSVGIGQISSEVPQNLSASRPQDRQFILSSKKLLLSDSGFYLCAWMVRNTIYFGEGSWLTVV.

This clonotype was found many times. The rearrangement links TRBV3-1 to TRBJ1-1; unclear D gene. CDR1 and CDR2 from the germline V gene are LGHDT and YNNKEL (reference sequence). The ends were cut back, 4 bases at V and 4 bases at J, with 13 bases in the middle. The CDR3 contains 14 residues. CDR3 coding DNA: TGTGCCAGCAGCCGGACGAGGGTTACCACTGAAGCTTTCTTT. Its translation: CASSRTRVTTEAFF.

This clonotype was found a few times. The rearrangement joins TRBV19 to TRBJ1-1; D remains unclear. Germline V gene data show CDR1 as LNHDA and CDR2 as SQIVND (reference sequence). V lost 8 bases to trimming and J lost 10 bases, with 17 bases between them. This CDR3 is built from 12 residues. This CDR3 reads CASLDNRPPAFF. The CDR3 DNA follows: TGTGCCAGTCTAGATAATCGTCCCCCAGCTTTCTTT. The full variable domain, rest sourced from reference TRBV19 and TRBJ1-1, is DGGITQSPKYLFRKEGQNVTLSCEQNLNHDAMYWYRQDPGQGLRLIYYSQIVNDFQKGDIAEGYSVSREKKESFPLTVTSAQKNPTAFYLCASLDNRPPAFFGQGTRLTVV.

This clonotype was observed a single time. The rearrangement links TRBV11-3 to TRBJ1-2; D ambiguous. V lost 1 base and J 7 bases, leaving 10 bases between the germline ends. CDR1 is SGHNT and CDR2 is YENEEA in the germline V gene. The CDR3 consists of 13 residues. As DNA, the CDR3 is TGTGCCAGCAGCTTAGCGGGCAGCGGTGGCTACACCTTC. Protein: CASSLAGSGGYTF.

This clonotype has only a few counts. It may be a read error: a sequence one base away is much more abundant. The rearrangement uses TRBV6-1 and TRBJ1-2; 7 nucleotides agree with TRBD1. CDR1 is MNHNS and CDR2 is SASEGT in the germline V gene. V shed 3 bases and J 7 bases; nucleotides not matched to a gene: 2. This CDR3 region has 12 residues. This chain's CDR3 is CASSDNRGGYTF. The CDR3 coding sequence is TGTGCCAGCAGTGACAACAGGGGTGGCTACACCTTC.

CDR3 coding DNA: TGCGCCAGCAGCTGGGGGGGGTTGGACACTGAAGCTTTCTTT. Protein sequence: CASSWGGLDTEAFF. The genes are TRBV5-1 and TRBJ1-1; a weak D match, TRBD1 (5 bases). This CDR3 is built from 14 residues. Germline V CDR1 and CDR2: SGHRS, YFSETQ. Trimming left V 3 bases short and J 3 bases short, with 12 bases between.

The V call is TRBV5-1, the J call TRBJ2-7; 8 bases line up with TRBD1. Germline V gives CDR1 SGHRS, CDR2 YFSETQ. Trimming at V came to 2 bases and at J to 6 bases, leaving 7 bases not matched to a gene. The CDR3 sequence is 14 residues long. CDR3 residues: CASSLTGGPSEQYV. In DNA form, the CDR3 reads TGCGCCAGCAGCTTAACAGGGGGGCCGAGCGAGCAGTACGTC.

Ten or more counts support this clonotype. The chain uses TRBV6-1 and TRBJ2-7; D possibly corresponds to TRBD2 (5 bases). The CDR3 is made up of 15 amino acids. Germline assignment: CDR1 MNHNS and CDR2 SASEGT. V was trimmed by 3 bases and J by 0 bases, leaving 12 bases between them. In DNA, the CDR3 is TGTGCCAGCAGTGATAACCGGGGAAGCTCCTACGAGCAGTACTTC. Residues: CASSDNRGSSYEQYF.

This clonotype was seen a few times. V gene TRBV6-1 combines with J gene TRBJ2-1, with no clear D. Germline assignment: CDR1 MNHNS and CDR2 SASEGT. The CDR3 extends over 14 amino acids. Trimming removed 5 bases at V and 9 bases at J, with 17 bases between. CDR3 DNA sequence: TGTGCCAGCAGTATACATCTTGGGGTTGTTGAGCAGTTCTTC. It yields the protein CASSIHLGVVEQFF.

This clonotype came up many times. The genes are TRBV2 and TRBJ2-2, with 14 positions matching TRBD2. Per the germline V gene, CDR1 is SNHLY and CDR2 is FYNNEI. The CDR3 loop spans 17 amino acids. Trimming cost V 2 bases and J 5 bases; bases outside gene matches: 4. The DNA for the CDR3 is TGTGCCAGCAGTGAACTAGGACTAGCGGGAGGAACCGGGGAGCTGTTTTTT. Translation: CASSELGLAGGTGELFF. Full variable domain (missing parts from reference TRBV2 and TRBJ2-2): EPEVTQTPSHQVTQMGQEVILRCVPISNHLYFYWYRQILGQKVEFLVSFYNNEISEKSEIFDDQFSVERPDGSNFTLKIRSTKLEDSAMYFCASSELGLAGGTGELFFGEGSRLTVL.

The chain recombines TRBV2 with TRBJ1-5; D call uncertain. The CDR3 runs 17 residues. Trimming stripped 1 base from V and 1 base from J, with 14 bases between. The germline V gene has CDR1 SNHLY and CDR2 FYNNEI. CDR3 nucleotides: TGTGCCAGCAGTGAAGGCGTGGGGAGGGTGAGCAATCAGCCCCAGCATTTT. Amino acids: CASSEGVGRVSNQPQHF.

This clonotype was recorded many times. The genes are TRBV11-2 and TRBJ2-1, with a possible D match to TRBD1 (5 bases). From germline, CDR1 is SGHAT and CDR2 FQNNGV. The CDR3 is 14 residues long. V was shortened by 0 bases and J by 6 bases, with 9 bases between the two germline ends. CDR3 sequence: CASSLDRVGNEQFF. CDR3 sequence (DNA): TGTGCCAGCAGCTTAGACAGGGTGGGCAATGAGCAGTTCTTC.

CDR3 in DNA: TGTGCCAGCAGCGCCCGGGGTAGCGGGAGAAGCCATGGGAACACCGGGGAGCTGTTTTTT. Its translation: CASSARGSGRSHGNTGELFF. This chain links TRBV11-2 with TRBJ2-2, with 9 bases matching TRBD2. CDR3 size: 20 residues. V lost 5 bases to trimming and J lost 1 base; unmatched junction nucleotides: 17. Germline-derived CDR1 and CDR2 are SGHAT and FQNNGV.

In this sample, this clonotype turned up many times. The gene calls are TRBV5-1 and TRBJ2-7, with TRBD1 matching over 8 bases. Trimming cost V 0 bases and J 3 bases; bases outside gene matches: 5. Germline CDR1 and CDR2: SGHRS and YFSETQ. The CDR3 is made up of 15 amino acids. For the CDR3, the DNA is TGCGCCAGCAGCTTGGAAAGGACAGGGTACTACGAGCAGTACTTC. Its translation: CASSLERTGYYEQYF.

In this sample, this clonotype turned up many times. The V gene is TRBV18, the J gene TRBJ1-5; D unclear. Germline-derived CDR1 and CDR2 are KGHSH and LQKENI. This CDR3 is built from 14 residues. V was pared by 4 bases and J by 1 base, with 8 bases between. The CDR3 protein is CASSRSGSNQPQHF. The CDR3 bases are TGTGCCAGCTCACGTAGTGGGAGCAATCAGCCCCAGCATTTT. The full variable domain, its missing parts supplied by reference TRBV18 and TRBJ1-5, is NAGVMQNPRHLVRRRGQEARLRCSPMKGHSHVYWYRQLPEEGLKFMVYLQKENIIDESGMPKERFSAEFPKEGPSILRIQQVVRGDSAAYFCASSRSGSNQPQHFGDGTRLSIL.

There are many counts of this clonotype. The chain joins TRBV5-6 to TRBJ2-7; 7 bases are a match to TRBD1. The trim removed 3 bases at V and 0 bases at J, leaving 12 bases unmatched. Germline lookup yields CDR1 SGHDT and CDR2 YYEEEE. The CDR3 is 17 amino acids. Here the CDR3 DNA reads TGTGCCAGCAGCTCACCTGGCCTACGGGACAGCTCCTACGAGCAGTACTTC. The encoded protein is CASSSPGLRDSSYEQYF.

In its sample, this clonotype was seen many times. The chain recombines TRBV28 with TRBJ2-7, with TRBD2 matching over 7 bases. The CDR3 sequence is 15 residues long. V lost 3 bases to trimming and J lost 0 bases; unmatched junction nucleotides: 5. CDR1 and CDR2 from the germline V gene are MDHEN and SYDVKM. This CDR3 is CASSLRGMSSYEQYF. DNA of the CDR3: TGTGCCAGCAGTTTGCGGGGGATGAGCTCCTACGAGCAGTACTTC.